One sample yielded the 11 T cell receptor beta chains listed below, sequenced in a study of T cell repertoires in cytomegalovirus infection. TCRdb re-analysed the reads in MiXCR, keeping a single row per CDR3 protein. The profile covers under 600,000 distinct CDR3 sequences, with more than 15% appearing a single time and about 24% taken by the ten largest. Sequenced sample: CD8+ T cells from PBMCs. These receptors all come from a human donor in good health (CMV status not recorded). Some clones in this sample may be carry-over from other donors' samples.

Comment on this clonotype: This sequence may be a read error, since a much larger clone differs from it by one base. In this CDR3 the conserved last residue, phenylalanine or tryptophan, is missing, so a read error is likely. The CDR3 loop is CASRPSQAYNEQFL. DNA of the CDR3: TGTGCCAGCAGGCCCAGTCAAGCCTACAATGAGCAGTTCTTA. V usage is TRBV11-2 and J usage is TRBJ2-1; D remains ambiguous. This CDR3 is built from 14 residues. V dropped 6 bases and J dropped 2 bases, with 11 bases sitting between them. CDR1 is SGHAT, CDR2 FQNNGV, per germline.

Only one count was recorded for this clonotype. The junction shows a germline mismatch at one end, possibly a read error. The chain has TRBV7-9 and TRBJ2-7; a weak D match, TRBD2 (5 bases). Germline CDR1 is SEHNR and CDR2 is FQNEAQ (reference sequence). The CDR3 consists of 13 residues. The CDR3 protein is CASSFSGSYEPYF. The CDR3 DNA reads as TGTGCCAGCAGCTTCAGCGGTTCATACGAGCCGTACTTC.

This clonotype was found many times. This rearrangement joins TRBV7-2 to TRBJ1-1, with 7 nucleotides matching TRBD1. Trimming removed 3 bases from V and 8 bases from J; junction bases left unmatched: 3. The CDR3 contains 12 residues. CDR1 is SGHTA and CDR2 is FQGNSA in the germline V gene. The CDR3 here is CASSLGTVEAFF. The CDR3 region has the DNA TGTGCCAGCAGCTTGGGGACAGTAGAAGCTTTCTTT.

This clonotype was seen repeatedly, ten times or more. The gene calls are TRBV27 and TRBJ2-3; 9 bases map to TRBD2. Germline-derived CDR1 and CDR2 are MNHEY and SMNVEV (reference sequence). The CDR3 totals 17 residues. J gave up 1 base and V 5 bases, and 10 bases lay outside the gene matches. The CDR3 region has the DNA TGTGCCAGCAGTCCGCGATTGCGGGAGGGTCGCACAGATACGCAGTATTTT. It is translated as CASSPRLREGRTDTQYF.

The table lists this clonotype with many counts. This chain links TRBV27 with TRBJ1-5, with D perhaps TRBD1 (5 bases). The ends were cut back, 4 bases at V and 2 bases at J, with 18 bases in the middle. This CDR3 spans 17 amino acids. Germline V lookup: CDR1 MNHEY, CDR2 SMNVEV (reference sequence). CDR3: CASSSNIRVRGNQPQHF. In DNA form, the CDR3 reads TGTGCCAGCAGTTCTAACATCAGGGTCCGTGGCAATCAGCCCCAGCATTTT.

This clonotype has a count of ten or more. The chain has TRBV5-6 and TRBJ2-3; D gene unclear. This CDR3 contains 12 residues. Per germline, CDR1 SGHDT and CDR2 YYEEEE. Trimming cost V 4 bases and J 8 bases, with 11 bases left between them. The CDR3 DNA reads TGTGCCAGCAGCGGAAGGACGGGTACGCAGTATTTT. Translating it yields CASSGRTGTQYF.

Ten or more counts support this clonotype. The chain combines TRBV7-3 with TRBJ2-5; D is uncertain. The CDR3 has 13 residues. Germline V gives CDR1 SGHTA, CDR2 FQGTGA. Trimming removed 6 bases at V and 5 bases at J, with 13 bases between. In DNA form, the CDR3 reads TGTGCCAGCAGTAGGCTTGCGCAGGAGACCCAGTACTTC. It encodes CASSRLAQETQYF. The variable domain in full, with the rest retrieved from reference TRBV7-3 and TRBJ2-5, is GAGVSQTPSNKVTEKGKYVELRCDPISGHTALYWYRQSLGQGPEFLIYFQGTGAADDSGLPNDRFFAVRPEGSVSTLKIQRTERGDSAVYLCASSRLAQETQYFGPGTRLLVL.

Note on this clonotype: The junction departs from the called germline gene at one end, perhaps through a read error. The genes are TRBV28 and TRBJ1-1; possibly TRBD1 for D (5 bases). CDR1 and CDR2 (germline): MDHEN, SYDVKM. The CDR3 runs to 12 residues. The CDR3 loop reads CASTGAYTEALF. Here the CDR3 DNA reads TGTGCCAGCACTGGGGCGTACACTGAAGCTCTCTTT.

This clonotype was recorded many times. CDR3 in amino acids: CASSLHPGISSYNEQFF. DNA for the CDR3: TGTGCCAGCAGTTTACATCCCGGGATAAGCTCCTACAATGAGCAGTTCTTC. J is TRBJ2-1 and V is TRBV12-3 or TRBV12-4; D possibly corresponds to TRBD2 (5 bases). V gave up 2 bases and J gave up 0 bases, with 14 bases separating them. This CDR3 has 17 residues.

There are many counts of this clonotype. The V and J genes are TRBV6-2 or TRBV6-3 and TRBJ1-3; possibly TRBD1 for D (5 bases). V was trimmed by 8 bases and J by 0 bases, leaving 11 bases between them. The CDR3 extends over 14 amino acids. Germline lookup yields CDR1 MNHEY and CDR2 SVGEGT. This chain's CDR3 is CASDSLNSGNTIYF. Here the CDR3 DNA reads TGTGCCAGCGACAGCCTAAACTCTGGAAACACCATATATTTT.

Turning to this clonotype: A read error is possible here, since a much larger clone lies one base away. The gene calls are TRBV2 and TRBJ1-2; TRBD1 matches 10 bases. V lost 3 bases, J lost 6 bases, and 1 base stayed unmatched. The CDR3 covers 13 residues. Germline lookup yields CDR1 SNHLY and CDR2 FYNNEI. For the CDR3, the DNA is TGTGCCAGCAGTGAGACAGGGGGCGATGGCTACACCTTC. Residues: CASSETGGDGYTF.